This TCR beta chain came from a study of T cell responses to AZD1222 COVID-19 vaccine. Findings and caveats of the study: Donors were largely white British and mainly female; clonal diversity was possibly underestimated. Repertoire sampling happened only post peak T cell response. Seropositive status at baseline applied to only 6 or 7 AZD1222 recipients.

Data came from immunoSEQ multiplex PCR; TCRdb stores just in-frame clones and leaves some out. The table has 150,000 to 200,000 clones, around 90% seen once. Worth noting for this clone: Its antigen remains unknown.

This CDR3 has 14 residues. J lost 4 bases, V lost 5 bases, and 7 bases had no gene match. Looked up from germline, CDR1 is LNHDA and CDR2 is SQIVND (reference sequence). Second-dose groups at about 4 or about 12 weeks were pooled. Sequencing used peripheral blood, obtained 28 days after the second AZD1222 dose. J is TRBJ1-1 and V is TRBV19; 7 bases match TRBD1. This TCR was recovered from an adult who received the AZD1222 COVID-19 vaccine. The CDR3, as DNA: TGTGCCAGTAGTCCTGGGACAGTAATCACTGAAGCTTTCTTT. It translates to CASSPGTVITEAFF.